The next 21 T cell receptor beta chains were all read from a single sample in a study of glioma-infiltrating T cells. Using RNA template, CDR3s of TCR alpha and beta were amplified with iRepertoire arm-PCR. TCRdb called the multiplex PCR reads again in MiXCR, with one record for every CDR3 protein. The sample holds some 160,000 distinct CDR3 sequences; under 55% are singletons and the top ten take around 5.2%. The sample taken for sequencing was glioma tissue, nonneoplastic brain tissue, or PBMCs (not recorded which). Receptors originate from a human donor with low-grade glioma or glioblastoma, undergoing nonglioma brain surgery, or in good health (not recorded which).

Many counts were recorded for this clonotype. This chain connects TRBV7-8 to TRBJ2-3; a possible D gene is TRBD1 (5 bases). V gave up 5 bases and J gave up 2 bases, with 11 bases separating them. The germline V gene has CDR1 SGHVS and CDR2 FQNEAQ. The CDR3 sequence is 14 residues long. Here the CDR3 DNA reads TGTGCCAGCAGCCGAGACAGTGCCACAGATACGCAGTATTTT. Its protein is CASSRDSATDTQYF. The full variable domain, completed using reference TRBV7-8 and TRBJ2-3, is GAGVSQSPRYKVAKRGQDVALRCDPISGHVSLFWYQQALGQGPEFLTYFQNEAQLDKSGLPSDRFFAERPEGSVSTLKIQRTQQEDSAVYLCASSRDSATDTQYFGPGTRLTVL.

This clonotype was seen only a few times. V is TRBV7-2 and J is TRBJ2-2, with D maybe TRBD1 (6 bases). The CDR3 is 14 amino acids. The V gene lost 5 bases and the J gene lost 4 bases, with 11 bases spanning the gap. The germline V gene has CDR1 SGHTA and CDR2 FQGNSA. This chain's CDR3 is CASSLVRGTGELFF. The CDR3 DNA reads TGTGCCAGCAGCCTGGTCAGGGGCACCGGGGAGCTGTTTTTT.

This clonotype has ten or more counts. The chain links TRBV20-1 to TRBJ2-7; TRBD2 matches 10 bases. Germline V gene sequence: CDR1 DFQATT, CDR2 SNEGSKA (reference sequence). The CDR3 sequence is 14 residues long. With V trimmed by 3 bases and J by 5 bases, 7 bases remained unmatched. The CDR3 nucleotides are TGCAGTGCTAGTCCAGCGGGAGGGCATAACGAGCAGTACTTC. Protein product: CSASPAGGHNEQYF.

Only one count was recorded for this clonotype. It may be a read error: a sequence one base away is much more abundant. The genes are TRBV20-1 and TRBJ1-1; D is unresolved. The CDR3 runs to 13 residues. Germline V lookup: CDR1 DFQATT, CDR2 SNEGSKA (reference sequence). Trimming took 6 bases from V and 0 from J, leaving 11 bases between them. In nucleotides, the CDR3 is TGCAGTGCCAAAACCCCCGTGAACACTGAAGCTTTCTTT. Translated: CSAKTPVNTEAFF.

This clonotype was recorded at least ten times. The rearrangement joins TRBV7-2 to TRBJ1-1; D gene ambiguous. The CDR3 totals 13 residues. The germline gives CDR1 SGHTA, CDR2 FQGNSA. Trimming removed 5 bases from V and 5 bases from J, with 12 bases in between. The CDR3 DNA sequence: TGTGCCAGCAGCCCCAATAGTGGGACTGAAGCTTTCTTT. It specifies CASSPNSGTEAFF.

In its sample, this clonotype was seen many times. The chain combines TRBV6-2 or TRBV6-3 with TRBJ2-1; 12 positions agree with TRBD2. Germline CDR1 is MNHEY and CDR2 is SVGEGT. The CDR3 is 19 residues long. V trimming: 4 bases; J trimming: 0 bases; junction bases outside the gene matches: 10. CDR3 DNA sequence: TGTGCCAGCAGTTCTCTCTTTGGACTAGCGGGAAGCTCCTACAATGAGCAGTTCTTC. Translation gives CASSSLFGLAGSSYNEQFF.

Remarks on this clonotype: This may come from a read error, since a much larger clone is one base off. The rearrangement uses TRBV20-1 and TRBJ2-7; no definite D call. The CDR3 runs to 13 residues. Trimming shortened V by 3 bases and J by 2 bases, and 11 bases separated the two germline ends. The V gene's germline CDR1 is DFQATT and CDR2 SNEGSKA (reference sequence). DNA of the CDR3: TGCAGTGCTAGCGGGTCACTTCCCTACGAGCAGTACTTC. It yields the protein CSASGSLPYEQYF.

This clonotype showed up just once. A clone one base away is much larger, so this may be a read error. J is TRBJ2-7 and V is TRBV20-1; maybe TRBD1 (6 bases). V was pared by 6 bases and J by 2 bases, with 17 bases between. CDR1 is DFQATT, CDR2 SNEGSKA, per germline (reference sequence). This CDR3 is 14 amino acids long. The CDR3 loop is CSAETGCFPYEQYF. CDR3 nucleotides: TGCAGTGCAGAAACAGGGTGCTTTCCCTACGAGCAGTACTTC.

The V gene is TRBV5-6, the J gene TRBJ1-1, with D unresolved. The length of the CDR3 is 13 residues. Trimming removed 2 bases from V and 7 bases from J, with 12 bases in between. CDR1 and CDR2 from the germline V gene are SGHDT and YYEEEE. The CDR3 here is CASSLSDLSEAFF. CDR3 nucleotide sequence: TGTGCCAGCAGCTTATCCGATCTCAGTGAAGCTTTCTTT.

This sequence joins TRBV20-1 and TRBJ2-7; 13 positions agree with TRBD2. The V gene end was trimmed by 7 bases and the J gene end by 5 bases; junction bases not matched to a gene: 8. Germline CDR1 reads DFQATT; CDR2 reads SNEGSKA (reference sequence). The CDR3 has 14 residues. CDR3 DNA: TGCAGTGGGGGGACTAGCGGGAACGGGGACGAGCAGTACTTC. Its protein product is CSGGTSGNGDEQYF.

The chain recombines TRBV6-2 or TRBV6-3 with TRBJ2-1; tentatively, D is TRBD2 (5 bases). The germline V gene encodes CDR1 MNHEY and CDR2 SVGEGT. Trimming took 6 bases from V and 7 from J, leaving 10 bases between them. CDR3 size: 12 residues. The CDR3 sequence: CASRPSGNEQFF. CDR3 sequence (DNA): TGTGCCAGCAGACCTTCGGGGAATGAGCAGTTCTTC.

V usage is TRBV12-3 or TRBV12-4 and J usage is TRBJ1-1; D unclear. Deletions cut 6 bases from V and 2 bases from J, with 10 bases between. The CDR3 is 13 amino acids. The CDR3, as DNA: TGTGCCAGCAGGTGGACTGCTAACACTGAAGCTTTCTTT. Residues: CASRWTANTEAFF.

The gene calls are TRBV6-6 and TRBJ2-1; 12 bases line up with TRBD2. The CDR3 loop spans 15 amino acids. After removal of 7 bases from V and 8 bases from J, the junction contained 9 bases not matched to a gene. Per germline, CDR1 MNHNY and CDR2 SVGAGI (reference sequence). The CDR3, as DNA: TGTGCCAGCACCCTTCGGGCTAGCGGGAGGGATGAGCAGTTCTTC. It is translated as CASTLRASGRDEQFF.

Of note for this clonotype: Since a much larger clone is just one base distant, this may be a read error. The chain employs TRBV6-1 and TRBJ2-7; 8 bases are a match to TRBD2. The J call could be wrong; TRBJ2-1 is a better fit for the DNA end. Germline CDR1 MNHNS, CDR2 SASEGT. CDR3 size: 15 residues. CDR3 amino acids: CATSDPAGDYNGQFF. The CDR3 DNA reads as TGTGCCACCAGTGATCCAGCGGGAGACTACAATGGGCAGTTCTTC.

The chain employs TRBV7-9 and TRBJ1-4; D is possibly TRBD1 (5 bases). CDR3 length: 14 amino acids. CDR1 is SEHNR and CDR2 is FQNEAQ in the germline V gene (reference sequence). V lost 7 bases, J lost 7 bases, and 16 bases lay in between. The chain's CDR3 is CASTPLGAGEKLFF. CDR3 DNA sequence: TGTGCCAGCACCCCCCTTGGGGCGGGTGAAAAACTGTTTTTT. The variable domain in full, with the rest retrieved from reference TRBV7-9 and TRBJ1-4, is DTGVSQNPRHKITKRGQNVTFRCDPISEHNRLYWYRQTLGQGPEFLTYFQNEAQLEKSRLLSDRFSAERPKGSFSTLEIQRTEQGDSAMYLCASTPLGAGEKLFFGSGTQLSVL.

This clonotype was recorded at least ten times. The rearrangement joins TRBV5-1 to TRBJ2-3, with D perhaps matching TRBD2 (6 bases). V gave up 0 bases and J gave up 4 bases, with 12 bases separating them. Germline V lookup: CDR1 SGHRS, CDR2 YFSETQ. The CDR3 is made up of 15 amino acids. The CDR3 nucleotides read TGCGCCAGCAGCTTGGTGCGGGACTTCGCAGATACGCAGTATTTT. This codes for CASSLVRDFADTQYF. Looking up the rest from reference TRBV5-1 and TRBJ2-3 gives the full variable domain: KAGVTQTPRYLIKTRGQQVTLSCSPISGHRSVSWYQQTPGQGLQFLFEYFSETQRNKGNFPGRFSGRQFSNSRSEMNVSTLELGDSALYLCASSLVRDFADTQYFGPGTRLTVL.

A word on this clonotype: A much larger clone lies one base from this, so it may be a read error. This chain connects TRBV25-1 to TRBJ2-7, with D hard to call. The CDR3 is made up of 10 amino acids. Trimming took off 6 bases at V and 7 bases at J, with 7 bases between the two ends. The germline V gene has CDR1 MGHDK and CDR2 SYGVNS. CDR3 in amino acids: CASRRGEQYF. Written as DNA, the CDR3 is TGTGCCAGCAGAAGAGGAGAGCAGTACTTC.

Concerning this clonotype: A much larger clone is a single base away; this may be a read error. The chain employs TRBV24-1 and TRBJ2-7; D ambiguous. Trimming left V 2 bases short and J 7 bases short, with 14 bases between. The CDR3 covers 14 residues. Germline CDR1 and CDR2: KGHDR and SFDVKD. CDR3 region: CATSDSDHREEQYF. Written as DNA, the CDR3 is TGTGCCACCAGTGATTCGGACCATAGAGAGGAGCAGTACTTC.

Comment on this clonotype: This may come from a read error, since a much larger clone is one base off. This chain joins TRBV2 and TRBJ2-4; D possibly corresponds to TRBD2 (6 bases). This CDR3 is built from 14 residues. Germline V gene sequence: CDR1 SNHLY, CDR2 FYNNEI. The V gene lost 5 bases and the J gene lost 0 bases, with 8 bases spanning the gap. As DNA, the CDR3 is TGTGCCAGCAGTTGGGGGGTAGCCAAAAACATTCAGTACTTC. This encodes CASSWGVAKNIQYF.

This sequence joins TRBV10-3 and TRBJ2-7, with 7 bases aligning to TRBD1. The junction had 8 bases not matched to a gene; V was cut back by 3 bases and J by 6 bases. Germline V gene lookup returns CDR1 ENHRY and CDR2 SYGVKD. The CDR3 contains 14 residues. CDR3: CAISDPQGVGEQYF. CDR3 DNA sequence: TGTGCCATCAGTGACCCCCAGGGGGTAGGCGAGCAGTACTTC.

The genes are TRBV7-2 and TRBJ2-3, with D perhaps TRBD2 (6 bases). From germline, CDR1 is SGHTA and CDR2 FQGNSA. The CDR3 is 15 residues long. V lost 5 bases, J lost 4 bases, and 16 bases lay in between. The CDR3 loop reads CASSGSRDLADTQYF. CDR3 nucleotides: TGTGCCAGCAGCGGCAGCCGGGACTTAGCAGATACGCAGTATTTT.